This entry describes one TCR beta chain. The target antigen is unknown. The split of CD4+ cells yielded CD45RA+ naive and CD45RA-negative memory subsets. This entry comes from a study of shared clonotypes between healthy human individuals. Overall study results and limits: Larger richness was generally estimated for naive than memory subsets.

This table comes from immunoSEQ multiplex PCR, and its TCRdb copy is limited to in-frame clones, with some not included. The sample has around 550,000 clones; 90% to 96% are singletons. Germline trimming cut 6 bases from V and 2 bases from J; bases unmatched to any gene: 6. The CDR3 runs to 14 residues. The germline gives CDR1 MDHEN, CDR2 SYDVKM. The sequenced sample consisted of naive CD4+ T cells sorted from blood. Noted subset: CD45RA+ positively selected. This chain links TRBV28 with TRBJ2-7; 8 nucleotides match TRBD2. This TCR was sampled from a woman aged 30 to 39 in good health. The CDR3 spells CASRSGTRTYEQYF. Here the CDR3 DNA reads TGTGCCAGCAGATCCGGGACTAGGACCTACGAGCAGTACTTC.